This TCR beta chain derives from a study of blood T cell repertoires in COVID-19. This table comes from immunoSEQ multiplex PCR, and its TCRdb copy is limited to in-frame clones, with some not included. The data contain 250,000 or so clones, 85% to 90% of them singletons. This clone appeared a single time. V shed 3 bases, J shed 12 bases, and the junction held 16 bases outside the gene matches. CDR3 length: 15 residues. Germline lookup yields CDR1 MNHEY and CDR2 SMNVEV (reference sequence). The rearrangement links TRBV27 to TRBJ1-1, with 7 bases lining up with TRBD1. Sequencing was done on a sample of PBMCs or T cells enriched from blood (not recorded which). This clonotype was sampled from a woman under 40 with acute COVID-19. CDR3 sequence (DNA): TGTGCCAGCAGTTTCGGGCGGGGTGAACAGGGGAGGTCTTTCTTT. Its translation: CASSFGRGEQGRSFF.